The TCR beta chain described here comes from a study of OX40 agonist ivuxolimab in advanced cancers. Looking at the study overall: Patients were infused with ivuxolimab every 2 weeks at 0.01 to 10 mg/kg. It was permissible to have had prior anti-PD-1, anti-PD-L1 or anti-CTLA-4 therapy, and around 40% had some.

Profiling relied on immunoSEQ multiplex PCR, and the TCRdb table lists in-frame clones only, not all of them. The sample holds more than 20,000 clones, around 84% seen once. Study conclusions and caveats: Normalized T-cell clonal expansion was also low in some nonresponders. In the 0.1-3.0 mg/kg groups, partial responders showed among the lowest expansion.

The CDR3 extends over 16 amino acids. The V end lost 3 bases, the J end lost 3 bases, and 17 bases lay between the germline ends. Looked up from germline, CDR1 is LNHNV and CDR2 is YYDKDF (reference sequence). Regarding this clone: The antigen is undetermined.

The sequenced sample was CD4+ or CD8+ T cells sorted from blood, obtained in a trial of the OX40 agonist ivuxolimab. The genes are TRBV15 and TRBJ1-2, with unresolved D. The clonotype was recovered from an adult with an advanced solid tumor such as melanoma, head and neck, liver or kidney cancer. The CDR3 nucleotides read TGTGCCACCAGCAGTGACGGTCTTTCCTGGGACTATGGCTACACCTTC. Encoded protein: CATSSDGLSWDYGYTF.